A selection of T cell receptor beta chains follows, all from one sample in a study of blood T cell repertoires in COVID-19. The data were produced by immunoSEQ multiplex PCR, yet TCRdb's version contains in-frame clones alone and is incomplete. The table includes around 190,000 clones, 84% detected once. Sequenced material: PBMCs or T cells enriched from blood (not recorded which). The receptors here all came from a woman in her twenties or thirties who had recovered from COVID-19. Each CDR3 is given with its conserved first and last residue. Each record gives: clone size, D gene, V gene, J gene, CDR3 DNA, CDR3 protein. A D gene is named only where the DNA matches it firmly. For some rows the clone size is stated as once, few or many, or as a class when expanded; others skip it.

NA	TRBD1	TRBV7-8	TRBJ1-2	TGTGCCAGCAGCTTCGACAGGGCACCTAACTATGGCTACACCTTC	CASSFDRAPNYGYTF
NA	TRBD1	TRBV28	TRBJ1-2	TGTGCCAGCACTCCGCCCGGGACAGGGGAGGCTTATGGCTACACCTTC	CASTPPGTGEAYGYTF
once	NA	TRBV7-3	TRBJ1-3	TGTGCCAGCAGCCACGGGGGGCCTGGAAACACCATATATTTT	CASSHGGPGNTIYF
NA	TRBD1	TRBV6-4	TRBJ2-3	TGTGCCAGCAGTGCGGGACAGGGGAGCACAGATACGCAGTATTTT	CASSAGQGSTDTQYF
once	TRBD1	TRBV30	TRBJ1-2	TGTGCCTTACTAGACAGGGGGTCTGGTGGCTACACCTTC	CALLDRGSGGYTF
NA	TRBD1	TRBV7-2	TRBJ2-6	TGTGCCAGCAGCTTTGGGACAGGCCGCCGAGGGGCCAACGTCCTGACTTTC	CASSFGTGRRGANVLTF
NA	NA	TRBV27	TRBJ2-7	TGTGCCAGCAGTTTATCTAGAATGGGGACTTACGAGCAGTACTTC	CASSLSRMGTYEQYF
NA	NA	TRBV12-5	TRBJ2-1	TGTGCTAGTGGTTTGCTTCTTCGGGGAGCCAGATCCTACAATGAGCAGTTCTTC	CASGLLLRGARSYNEQFF
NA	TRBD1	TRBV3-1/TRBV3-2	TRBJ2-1	TGTGCCAGCAGCCAAGCCGGGACAGGGGGACCACCGAGCTCCTACAATGAGCAGTTCTTC	CASSQAGTGGPPSSYNEQFF
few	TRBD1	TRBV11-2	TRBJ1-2	TGTGCCAGCAGCTTTGTGGGTACAGGGGGCTATGGCTACACCTTC	CASSFVGTGGYGYTF
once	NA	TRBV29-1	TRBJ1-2	TGCAGCGTTGCAGGGCAGTCAGATGGCTACACCTTC	CSVAGQSDGYTF
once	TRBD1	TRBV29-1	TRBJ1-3	TGCAGCGTCGGGGACAGGACGAATGGAAACACCATATATTTT	CSVGDRTNGNTIYF
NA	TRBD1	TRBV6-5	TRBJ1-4	TGTGCCAGCAGTTACCTTCCCCAGGGGGGAAGGGAAAAACTGTTTTTT	CASSYLPQGGREKLFF
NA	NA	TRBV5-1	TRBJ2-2	TGCGCCAGCAGTAAGCTTTGGATTGGAAGGGGGAGACAAGAAAACACCGGGGAGCTGTTTTTT	CASSKLWIGRGRQENTGELFF
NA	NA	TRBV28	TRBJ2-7	TGTGCCAGCACTATCGGGACACAATACTACGAGCAGTACTTC	CASTIGTQYYEQYF
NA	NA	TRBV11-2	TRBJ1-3	TGTGCCAGCAGCTTAGACAGCTCTGGAAACACCATATATTTT	CASSLDSSGNTIYF
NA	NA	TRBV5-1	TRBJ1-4	TGCGCCAGCAGCTTGGCCGTCGGGGGAAGGGAAAAACTGTTTTTT	CASSLAVGGREKLFF
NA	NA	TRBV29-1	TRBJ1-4	TGCAGCGTTAGGGCGGGTGAAAAACTGTTTTTT	CSVRAGEKLFF
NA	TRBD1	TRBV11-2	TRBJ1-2	TGTGCCAGCAGCTTACGACAGGGGAACTATGGCTACACCTTC	CASSLRQGNYGYTF
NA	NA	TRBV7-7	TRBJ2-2	TGTGCTAGCAGCTTAGAGGATATACAGGGAGCGGACACCGGGGAGCTGTTTTTT	CASSLEDIQGADTGELFF
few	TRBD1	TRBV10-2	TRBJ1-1	TGCGCCAGTGGACAGGGGATGGTCACTGAAGCTTTCTTT	CASGQGMVTEAFF
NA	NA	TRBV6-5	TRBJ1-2	TGTGCCAGCAGTTACGGTGGCAGCCTGGGCGGCTACACCTTC	CASSYGGSLGGYTF
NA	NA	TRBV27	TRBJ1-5	TGTGCCAGCAGAAAGACAGAAAATAGCAATCAGCCCCAGCATTTT	CASRKTENSNQPQHF